This TCR beta chain comes out of a study of control samples from healthy donors and cancer patients. Data came from immunoSEQ multiplex PCR; TCRdb stores just in-frame clones and leaves some out. The sample has about 130,000 clones, 93% seen once. Germline V lookup: CDR1 MNHNS, CDR2 SASEGT. With 2 bases clipped from V and 4 bases from J, the junction kept 15 bases outside the gene matches. This CDR3 is 20 amino acids long. This chain connects TRBV6-1 to TRBJ2-1; 12 nucleotides match TRBD2. Input material: PBMCs. This sequence originates from a man aged 45 to 65 with head and neck cancer. This CDR3 is CASSESPLAGGRGLYNEQFF. The CDR3 DNA is TGTGCCAGCAGTGAATCGCCACTAGCGGGGGGCCGTGGTTTATACAATGAGCAGTTCTTC.